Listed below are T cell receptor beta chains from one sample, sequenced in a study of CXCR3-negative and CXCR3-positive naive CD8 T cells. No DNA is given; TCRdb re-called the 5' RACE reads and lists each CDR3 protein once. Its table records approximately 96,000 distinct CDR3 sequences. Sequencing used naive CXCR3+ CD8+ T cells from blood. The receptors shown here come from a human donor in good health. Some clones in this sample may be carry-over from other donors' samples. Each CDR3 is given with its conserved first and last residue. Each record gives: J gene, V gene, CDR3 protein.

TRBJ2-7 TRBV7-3 CASSLTYGLEEEQYF
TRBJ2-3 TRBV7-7 CASSPSASEGLTDTQYF
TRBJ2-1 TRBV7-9 CASSLVQGGNEQFF
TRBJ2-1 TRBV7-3 CASSLRTGSYNEQFF
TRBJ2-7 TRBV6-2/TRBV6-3 CASRRVAGNIEQYF
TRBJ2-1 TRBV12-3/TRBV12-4 CASTSIVGGPYNEQFF
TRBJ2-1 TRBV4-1 CASSPSPYSSYNEQFF
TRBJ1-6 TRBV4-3 CASSQAVPGGSGSPLHF
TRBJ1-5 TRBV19 CATSTGGIGRNQPQHF
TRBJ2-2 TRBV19 CASSIIWRAFNTGELFF
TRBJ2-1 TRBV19 CATAGTSGANSYNEQFF
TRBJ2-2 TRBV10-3 CAGGLANSGTGELFF
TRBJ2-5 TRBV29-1 CSVDGTGLGQETQYF
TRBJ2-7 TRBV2 CASSESPQGVDSEQYF
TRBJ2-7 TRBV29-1 CSVRTSGGARSYEQYF
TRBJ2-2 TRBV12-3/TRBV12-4 CASRQPGQGARNTGELFF
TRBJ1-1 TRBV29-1 CSVEGTDPPKDTEAFF
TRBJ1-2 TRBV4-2 CASSQDYAGNYGYTF
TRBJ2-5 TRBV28 CASSTRQVMGGETQYF
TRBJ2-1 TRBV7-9 CASSQTSVNEQFF
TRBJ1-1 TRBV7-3 CASSDGYTEAFF
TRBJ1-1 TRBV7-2 CASSWYWNTEAFF
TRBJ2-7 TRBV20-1 CSASDPGLFKYF
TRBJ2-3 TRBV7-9 CASSLATTSGGPNTQYF
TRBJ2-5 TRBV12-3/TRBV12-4 CASSQGTVDEETQYF
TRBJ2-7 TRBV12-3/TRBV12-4 CASSLGTSGTEQYF
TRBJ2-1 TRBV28 CASWSGVSYNEQFF
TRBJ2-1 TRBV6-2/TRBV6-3 CASSPGTSGGAGDEQFF
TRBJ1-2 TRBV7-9 CASSSGTGFTNYGYTF
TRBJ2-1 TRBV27 CASSLLAGVINEQFF
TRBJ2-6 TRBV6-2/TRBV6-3 CASRGAGVHVSGANVLTF
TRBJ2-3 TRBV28 CASSSISSVDTDTQYF
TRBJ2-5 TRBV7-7 CASSPLTGEAETQYF
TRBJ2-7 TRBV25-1 CASSDIPYEQYF
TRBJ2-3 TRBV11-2 CASSLPTGLGTDTQYF
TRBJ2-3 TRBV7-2 CASSLVSSGGARTDTQYF
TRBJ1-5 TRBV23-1 CASIIPQISNQPQHF
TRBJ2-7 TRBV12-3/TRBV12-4 CASSQSGGAVEQYF
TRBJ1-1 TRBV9 CASSPNPWTGGTEAFF
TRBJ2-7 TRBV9 CASSAGQISVYEQCF
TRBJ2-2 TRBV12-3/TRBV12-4 CASTAPGELFF
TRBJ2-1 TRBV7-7 CASSLTSGDHEQFF